The text below deals with one T cell receptor (beta chain). These data originate in a study of blood T cell repertoires in COVID-19. Looking at the study overall: Collection of acute and convalescent COVID-19 samples took place in the United States, Italy and Spain. In each case, the material was cDNA or gDNA derived from T cells, B-cell-depleted T cells, or PBMCs.

Participants' own reports of clinical history determined their cohort assignment. In the original processing: Researchers report that nucleated cell counts were estimated from reference gene primer amplification. Assay used: immunoSEQ multiplex PCR; TCRdb lists only in-frame clones, some missing. That table supplies the V and J calls and clone size; D and trimming were determined from the DNA. The sample includes 200,000 to 250,000 clones, roughly 88% seen only once; the top ten take 2% to 2.5%. The clonotype was recovered from a woman in her forties or fifties who had recovered from COVID-19. Sequencing was done on a sample of PBMCs or T cells enriched from blood (not recorded which).

The CDR3 DNA sequence: TGTGCCAGCAGTTTATACCAGGGAAGACAGCCCCAGCATTTT. The encoded protein is CASSLYQGRQPQHF. The chain is built from TRBV28 and TRBJ1-5; the D gene is possibly TRBD1 (5 bases). The CDR3 length is 14 residues. The V gene lost 1 base and the J gene lost 7 bases, with 11 bases spanning the gap. Germline values: CDR1 MDHEN, CDR2 SYDVKM.